The clone carrying this T cell receptor (beta chain) has just a few counts. Antigen unknown. This specimen comes from a study of graft-versus-host responses after intestinal transplantation. Some clones are missing from TCRdb's copy, which holds only in-frame ones; the method was immunoSEQ multiplex PCR. The sample includes tens of thousands of clones, 90% to 95% of them seen just once. Study findings and constraints: GvH clonotypes were identified within recipient marrow, with a subset emerging first in ileum or blood.

With 4 bases clipped from V and 5 bases from J, the junction kept 3 bases outside the gene matches. Germline V gene sequence: CDR1 MRHNA, CDR2 SNTAGT. CDR3 length equals 15 residues. The source material was PBMCs, sampled about 800 days after a first intestinal transplant, on the day of a second. This TCR came from a human patient who received an intestinal transplant, so some T cells may come from the graft donor. The chain combines TRBV6-4 with TRBJ2-3, with 13 positions matching TRBD2. CDR3 coding DNA: TGTGCCAGCAGTGGGACTAGCGGGAGTCAAGATACGCAGTATTTT. It specifies CASSGTSGSQDTQYF.